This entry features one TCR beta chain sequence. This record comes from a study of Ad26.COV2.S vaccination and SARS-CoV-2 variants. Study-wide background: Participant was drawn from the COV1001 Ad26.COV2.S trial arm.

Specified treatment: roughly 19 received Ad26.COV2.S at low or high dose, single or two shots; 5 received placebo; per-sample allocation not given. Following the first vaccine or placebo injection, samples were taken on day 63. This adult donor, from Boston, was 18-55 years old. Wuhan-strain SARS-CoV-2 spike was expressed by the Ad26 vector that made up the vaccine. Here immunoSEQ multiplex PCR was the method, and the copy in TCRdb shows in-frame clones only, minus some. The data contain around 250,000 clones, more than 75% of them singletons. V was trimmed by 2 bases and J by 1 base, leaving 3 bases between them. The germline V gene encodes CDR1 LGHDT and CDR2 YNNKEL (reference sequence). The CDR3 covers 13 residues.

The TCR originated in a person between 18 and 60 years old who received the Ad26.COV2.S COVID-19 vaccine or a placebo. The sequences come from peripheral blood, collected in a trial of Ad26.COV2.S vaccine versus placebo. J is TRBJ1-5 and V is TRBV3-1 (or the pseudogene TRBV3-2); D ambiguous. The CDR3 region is CASSQTSNQPQHF. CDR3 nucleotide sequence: TGTGCCAGCAGCCAAACGAGCAATCAGCCCCAGCATTTT.